This TCR beta chain was captured in a study of blood T cell repertoires in COVID-19. Per the germline V gene, CDR1 is SEHNR and CDR2 is FQNEAQ (reference sequence). J lost 6 bases, V lost 5 bases, and 4 bases had no gene match. This CDR3 comprises 15 residues. TCRdb keeps only in-frame clones here, not all; method: immunoSEQ multiplex PCR. The sample includes around 130,000 clones, around 77% seen only once; the top ten take 11%. The V call is TRBV7-9, the J call TRBJ2-3; 14 bases fit TRBD2. The specimen was peripheral blood. The receptor was derived from a human donor in a cohort sampled during active COVID-19. CDR3 region: CASSPGLAGVDTQYF. CDR3 coding DNA: TGTGCCAGCAGCCCGGGACTAGCGGGGGTGGATACGCAGTATTTT.